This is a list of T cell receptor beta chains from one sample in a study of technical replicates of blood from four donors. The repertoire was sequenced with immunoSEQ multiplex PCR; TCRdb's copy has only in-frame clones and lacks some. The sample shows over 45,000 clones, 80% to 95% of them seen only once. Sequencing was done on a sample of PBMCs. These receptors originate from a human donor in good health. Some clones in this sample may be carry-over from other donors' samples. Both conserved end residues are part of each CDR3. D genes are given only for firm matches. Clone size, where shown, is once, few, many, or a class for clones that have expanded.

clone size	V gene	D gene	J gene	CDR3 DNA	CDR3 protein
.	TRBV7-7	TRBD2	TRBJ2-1	TGTGCCAGCAGCTCCGGAGTAGCGGGAGCTCGGAATGAGCAGTTCTTC	CASSSGVAGARNEQFF
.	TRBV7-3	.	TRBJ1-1	TGTGCCAGCAGCCAGCAGGTGAACACTGAAGCTTTCTTT	CASSQQVNTEAFF
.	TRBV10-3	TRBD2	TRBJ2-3	TGTGCCGCAATGGGCGGGAGGCTCACAGATACGCAGTATTTT	CAAMGGRLTDTQYF
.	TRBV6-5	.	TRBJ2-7	TGTGCCAGCACCAAAGACGGGGGTTCCTACGAGCAGTACTTC	CASTKDGGSYEQYF
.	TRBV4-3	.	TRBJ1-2	TGCGCCAGCAGCCAAGATCTCAGGCCAGCGGGCAGGTACACCTTC	CASSQDLRPAGRYTF
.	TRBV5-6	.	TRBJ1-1	TGTGCCAGCAGCTTGTTTCCTCTACCTGAAGCTTTCTTT	CASSLFPLPEAFF
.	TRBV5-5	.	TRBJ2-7	TGTGCCAGCAGTCAACGGACAGAACCCTACGAGCAGTACTTC	CASSQRTEPYEQYF
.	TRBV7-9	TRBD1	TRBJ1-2	TGTGCCAGCAGCCCGACAGGGCTCTACTATGGCTACACCTTC	CASSPTGLYYGYTF
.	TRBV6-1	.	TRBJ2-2	TGTGCCAGCAGTGTATCTATGAGTGACACCGGGGAGCTGTTTTTT	CASSVSMSDTGELFF
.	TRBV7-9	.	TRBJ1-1	TGTGCCAGCAGCCCCCCGAGCACTGAAGCTTTCTTT	CASSPPSTEAFF
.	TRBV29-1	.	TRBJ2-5	TGCAGCGTTGAACCCAGGGTGGGGACCCAGTACTTC	CSVEPRVGTQYF
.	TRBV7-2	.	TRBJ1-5	TGTGCCAGCAGCTTATCCCCCGGCAATCAGCCCCAGCATTTT	CASSLSPGNQPQHF
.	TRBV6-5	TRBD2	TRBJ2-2	TGTGCCAGCAGTTACTGGCGGGAGGGCTACGGCGGGGAGCTGTTTTTT	CASSYWREGYGGELFF
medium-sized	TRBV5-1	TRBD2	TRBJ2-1	TGCGCCAGCAGCCGTAGCGGGGGGTTCAATGAGCAGTTCTTC	CASSRSGGFNEQFF
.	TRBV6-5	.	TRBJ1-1	TGTGCCAGCAGTCTAACTTTGAACACTGAAGCTTTCTTT	CASSLTLNTEAFF
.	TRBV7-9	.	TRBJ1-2	TGTGCCAGCAGCTTAGTCGCAGGGGAATTTAACTATGGCTACACCTTC	CASSLVAGEFNYGYTF
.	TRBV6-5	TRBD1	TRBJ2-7	TGTGCCAGCAGTTATCAACCCACCAACAGGGGCTACGAGCAGTACTTC	CASSYQPTNRGYEQYF
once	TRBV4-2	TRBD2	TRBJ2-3	TGTGCCAGCAGCCAAGATTATCTAGCGGGGAGCACAGATACGCAGTATTTT	CASSQDYLAGSTDTQYF
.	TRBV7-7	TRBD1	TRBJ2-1	TGTGCCAGCAGCAAGGGACAGGGGGGAGTCAATGAGCAGTTCTTC	CASSKGQGGVNEQFF
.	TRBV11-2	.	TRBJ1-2	TGTGCCAGCAGCTTAGGTGGAGCATATGGCTACACCTTC	CASSLGGAYGYTF
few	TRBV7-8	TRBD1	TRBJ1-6	TGTGCCAGCAGCCTGACAGGGTTCGGTTCACCCCTCCACTTT	CASSLTGFGSPLHF
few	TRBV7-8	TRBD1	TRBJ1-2	TGTGCCAGCAGCTCATCCTGGACAGGGCACTATGGCTACACCTTC	CASSSSWTGHYGYTF
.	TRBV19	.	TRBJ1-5	TGTGCCAGTGGGGGCCTCTTGGGCAATCAGCCCCAGCATTTT	CASGGLLGNQPQHF
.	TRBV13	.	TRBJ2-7	TGTGCCAGCAGCTTACCCGAGAGCTCCTACGAGCAGTACTTC	CASSLPESSYEQYF
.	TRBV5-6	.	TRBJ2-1	TGTGCCAGCAGCTTTCAGGGACTCGGGATCTACAATGAGCAGTTCTTC	CASSFQGLGIYNEQFF
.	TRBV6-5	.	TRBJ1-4	TGTGCCACTTCGACACTTAGAACAACTAATGAAAAACTGTTTTTT	CATSTLRTTNEKLFF
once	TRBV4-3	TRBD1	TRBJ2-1	TGCGCCAGCGCCCTGGGGACAGGGGGTTTTAATGAGCAGTTCTTC	CASALGTGGFNEQFF
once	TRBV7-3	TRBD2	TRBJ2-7	TGTGCCAGCAGCTTTCGACTAGCAGCCTACGAGCAGTACTTC	CASSFRLAAYEQYF
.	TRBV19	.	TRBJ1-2	TGTGCCAGTACCCCCGGTGTAGGGGTGAACTATGGCTACACCTTC	CASTPGVGVNYGYTF
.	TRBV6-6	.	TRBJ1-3	TGTGCCACCCACAGGGATCCAGGAAACACCATATATTTT	CATHRDPGNTIYF
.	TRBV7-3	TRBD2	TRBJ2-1	TGTGCCAGCAGCTTGTTGGGGGGGGAGGACAATGAGCAGTTCTTC	CASSLLGGEDNEQFF
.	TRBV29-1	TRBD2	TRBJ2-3	TGCAGCGTTGGCAGACTAGCGGACCTGGGGGAGTATTTT	CSVGRLADLGEYF
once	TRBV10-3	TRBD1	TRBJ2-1	TGTGCCATCAAACAATCGGACAGGGCGGTCAATGAGCAGTTCTTC	CAIKQSDRAVNEQFF